This entry lists 21 T cell receptor beta chains sequenced from one sample in a study of radiotherapy plus CTLA-4 blockade in lung cancer. Libraries were prepared by immunoSEQ multiplex PCR; TCRdb keeps only in-frame clonotypes and omits some of them. The data contain more than 90,000 clones, roughly four fifths of them singletons. This sample comprised peripheral blood, obtained from a patient treated with radiotherapy plus ipilimumab. These TCRs come from a human donor with non-small cell lung cancer that progressed on radiotherapy plus ipilimumab. Some clones in this sample may be carry-over from other donors' samples.

The rearrangement uses TRBV18 and TRBJ2-4, with D maybe TRBD1 (6 bases). Germline V gene sequence: CDR1 KGHSH, CDR2 LQKENI. This CDR3 contains 12 residues. V lost 6 bases and J 5 bases, leaving 8 bases between the germline ends. The CDR3 DNA sequence: TGTGCCAGCTCCCGGACAGAAAACATTCAGTACTTC. It is translated as CASSRTENIQYF.

The chain uses TRBV2 and TRBJ1-6; D might be TRBD1 (6 bases). In germline, CDR1 is SNHLY, CDR2 FYNNEI. Between the trimmed V and J ends, which lost 6 bases and 7 bases, there was a span of 16 bases. The CDR3 runs to 15 residues. CDR3 amino acids: CASSYETGSNSPLHF. The CDR3 DNA reads as TGTGCCAGCAGCTACGAAACAGGGTCGAATTCACCCCTCCACTTT.

In regard to this clone: This sample also contains other DNA sequences that code for the same CDR3. The chain recombines TRBV7-9 with TRBJ1-2; D unclear. The CDR3 length is 11 residues. The V end was cut by 3 bases, the J end by 5 bases, with 4 bases between. CDR1 and CDR2 from the germline V gene are SEHNR and FQNEAQ (reference sequence). The CDR3 DNA sequence: TGTGCCAGCAGCTTGGATTATGGCTACACCTTC. The encoded protein is CASSLDYGYTF. Complete variable domain (other parts from reference TRBV7-9 and TRBJ1-2): DTGVSQNPRHKITKRGQNVTFRCDPISEHNRLYWYRQTLGQGPEFLTYFQNEAQLEKSRLLSDRFSAERPKGSFSTLEIQRTEQGDSAMYLCASSLDYGYTFGSGTRLTVV.

This clone was recorded a few times. J is TRBJ2-4 and V is TRBV4-1; D remains ambiguous. The CDR3 loop spans 14 amino acids. Looked up from germline, CDR1 is MGHRA and CDR2 is YSYEKL. V was shortened by 1 base and J by 4 bases, with 8 bases between the two germline ends. CDR3 in DNA: TGCGCCAGCAGCCAAGTTACAGTAAAAAACATTCAGTACTTC. The encoded protein is CASSQVTVKNIQYF.

The chain is built from TRBV6-5 and TRBJ1-1; 7 nucleotides agree with TRBD1. V was clipped by 5 bases and J by 7 bases; unmatched bases: 7. The CDR3 runs 13 residues. Germline CDR1 and CDR2: MNHEY and SVGAGI. CDR3 sequence: CASSRDSGYEAFF. DNA of the CDR3: TGTGCCAGCAGTAGGGACAGCGGGTATGAAGCTTTCTTT.

The CDR3 coding sequence is TGTGCCAGCAGCTTAATTGGCGGGGAGACCCAGTACTTC. This translates into CASSLIGGETQYF. This chain links TRBV7-9 with TRBJ2-5; D is perhaps TRBD2 (5 bases). The CDR3 totals 13 residues. The V end was cut by 2 bases, the J end by 5 bases, with 9 bases between. Germline V lookup: CDR1 SEHNR, CDR2 FQNEAQ (reference sequence). The entire variable domain, with the rest obtained from reference TRBV7-9 and TRBJ2-5, is as follows: DTGVSQNPRHKITKRGQNVTFRCDPISEHNRLYWYRQTLGQGPEFLTYFQNEAQLEKSRLLSDRFSAERPKGSFSTLEIQRTEQGDSAMYLCASSLIGGETQYFGPGTRLLVL.

This rearrangement joins TRBV6-1 to TRBJ1-3, with D unclear. Per the germline V gene, CDR1 is MNHNS and CDR2 is SASEGT. The CDR3 is made up of 11 amino acids. V was clipped by 7 bases and J by 4 bases, with 5 bases between them. CDR3 loop: CASIRGNTIYF. The CDR3 nucleotides read TGTGCCAGCATCCGGGGAAACACCATATATTTT.

In its sample, this clone was seen a few times. The V gene is TRBV11-3, the J gene TRBJ2-1; maybe TRBD1 (5 bases). V gave up 1 base and J gave up 8 bases, with 9 bases separating them. The length of the CDR3 is 13 residues. The germline V gene encodes CDR1 SGHNT and CDR2 YENEEA. The CDR3 sequence: CASSLGLTDEQFF. The CDR3 DNA reads as TGTGCCAGCAGCTTAGGGTTGACAGATGAGCAGTTCTTC.

This sequence joins TRBV7-9 and TRBJ1-2; D unclear. The ends were cut back, 7 bases at V and 0 bases at J, with 6 bases in the middle. The CDR3 spans 12 residues. Germline V lookup: CDR1 SEHNR, CDR2 FQNEAQ (reference sequence). CDR3 protein: CASTPTNYGYTF. The DNA for the CDR3 is TGTGCCAGCACACCTACTAACTATGGCTACACCTTC. Complete variable domain (other parts from reference TRBV7-9 and TRBJ1-2): DTGVSQNPRHKITKRGQNVTFRCDPISEHNRLYWYRQTLGQGPEFLTYFQNEAQLEKSRLLSDRFSAERPKGSFSTLEIQRTEQGDSAMYLCASTPTNYGYTFGSGTRLTVV.

This chain connects TRBV18 to TRBJ2-7; 12 bases agree with TRBD2. The CDR3 loop spans 16 amino acids. In germline, CDR1 is KGHSH, CDR2 LQKENI. With 2 bases clipped from V and 2 bases from J, the junction kept 4 bases outside the gene matches. CDR3 DNA: TGTGCCAGCTCACCAGAGTCTAGCGGGGGGGCCTACGAGCAGTACTTC. Protein sequence: CASSPESSGGAYEQYF. Drawing the rest from reference TRBV18 and TRBJ2-7, the complete variable domain is NAGVMQNPRHLVRRRGQEARLRCSPMKGHSHVYWYRQLPEEGLKFMVYLQKENIIDESGMPKERFSAEFPKEGPSILRIQQVVRGDSAAYFCASSPESSGGAYEQYFGPGTRLTVT.

V gene TRBV27 combines with J gene TRBJ1-5, with D perhaps matching TRBD1 (5 bases). Germline V gives CDR1 MNHEY, CDR2 SMNVEV (reference sequence). The CDR3 sequence is 15 residues long. Deletions cut 3 bases from V and 1 base from J, with 10 bases between. This CDR3 is CASSLRGVSNQPQHF. In nucleotides, the CDR3 is TGTGCCAGCAGTTTGAGGGGTGTCAGCAATCAGCCCCAGCATTTT.

The chain recombines TRBV5-1 with TRBJ2-5, with 9 bases matching TRBD1. The CDR3 extends over 16 amino acids. Germline CDR1 reads SGHRS; CDR2 reads YFSETQ. J gave up 5 bases and V 7 bases, and 15 bases lay outside the gene matches. The CDR3 nucleotides are TGCGCCAGCGGACTACCGGGACAGGGTCCCCAGGAGACCCAGTACTTC. This encodes CASGLPGQGPQETQYF.

V and J are TRBV19 and TRBJ1-1; weak D call: TRBD1 (5 bases). V dropped 1 base and J dropped 5 bases, with 17 bases sitting between them. The CDR3 has 16 residues. Germline V gene lookup returns CDR1 LNHDA and CDR2 SQIVND (reference sequence). CDR3 in DNA: TGTGCCAGTAGTATAGGCTGGGGGGGGAAGTATACTGAAGCTTTCTTT. It specifies CASSIGWGGKYTEAFF.

The chain uses TRBV7-9 and TRBJ2-2; weak D call: TRBD1 (6 bases). Germline CDR1 is SEHNR and CDR2 is FQNEAQ (reference sequence). Trimming cost V 8 bases and J 6 bases, with 16 bases left between them. The CDR3 length is 14 residues. The CDR3 sequence is CASQDRTGAGELFF. The CDR3 coding sequence is TGTGCCAGCCAGGACAGAACGGGCGCCGGGGAGCTGTTTTTT.

Note on this clone: This same CDR3 is encoded by further DNA sequences in the sample. The V call is TRBV4-3, the J call TRBJ1-5; D gene unclear. Germline V gene lookup returns CDR1 LGHNA and CDR2 YSLEER. V lost 0 bases to trimming and J lost 7 bases, with 7 bases between them. The CDR3 spans 13 residues. The CDR3 coding sequence is TGCGCCAGCAGCCAAGAGCTGGGACAGCCCCAGCATTTT. It specifies CASSQELGQPQHF.

This clone was detected only once. One junction end disagrees with the germline gene, perhaps due to a read error. CDR3 coding DNA: TGTGCTAGCAGCTTAGGGCGCCAGGGTCCTAATTCACCCCTCCACTTT. It is translated as CASSLGRQGPNSPLHF. The V call is TRBV7-7, the J call TRBJ1-6; perhaps TRBD1 as D (5 bases). The CDR3 totals 16 residues. CDR1 is SSHAT, CDR2 FNYEAQ, per germline (reference sequence). Supplemented by reference TRBV7-7 and TRBJ1-6, the full variable domain reads GAGVSQSPRYKVTKRGQDVTLRCDPISSHATLYWYQQALGQGPEFLTYFNYEAQPDKSGLPSDRFSAERPEGSISTLTIQRTEQRDSAMYRCASSLGRQGPNSPLHFGNGTRLTVT.

This sequence joins TRBV11-2 and TRBJ2-5; TRBD2 might be the D (7 bases). The DNA end favors TRBJ2-7, so the J call may be wrong. The CDR3 covers 16 residues. The germline V gene encodes CDR1 SGHAT and CDR2 FQNNGV. CDR3 coding DNA: TGTGCCAGCAGCTTTAACGGGGGGCCACGTTCCTACGAGCAGTACTTC. This encodes CASSFNGGPRSYEQYF.

By sample fraction, this clone is medium-sized. The chain has TRBV5-6 and TRBJ1-3; 10 nucleotides align to TRBD1. The J segment lost 5 bases and the V segment lost 0 bases, leaving 8 bases of the junction unmatched. This CDR3 spans 17 amino acids. Germline assignment: CDR1 SGHDT and CDR2 YYEEEE. CDR3 loop: CASSLARGQGWRNTIYF. The CDR3 DNA follows: TGTGCCAGCAGCTTGGCCAGGGGACAGGGGTGGCGAAACACCATATATTTT.

This clone was counted only a few times. V is TRBV19 and J is TRBJ1-5; D is possibly TRBD1 (5 bases). Germline V gene lookup returns CDR1 LNHDA and CDR2 SQIVND (reference sequence). CDR3 length: 17 amino acids. The ends were cut back, 3 bases at V and 1 base at J, with 16 bases in the middle. CDR3 coding DNA: TGTGCCAGTAGTATCGGGTTCCGGGGGGACAGCAATCAGCCCCAGCATTTT. Translated, it gives CASSIGFRGDSNQPQHF.

This clone was picked up one time. The V and J genes are TRBV28 and TRBJ2-3; the match to TRBD2 covers 11 bases. The germline V gene encodes CDR1 MDHEN and CDR2 SYDVKM. Trimming cost V 6 bases and J 2 bases; bases outside gene matches: 7. The CDR3 has 16 amino acids. CDR3 amino acids: CASRKTSGEITDTQYF. The CDR3, as DNA: TGTGCCAGCAGGAAGACTAGCGGGGAAATCACAGATACGCAGTATTTT.

V and J are TRBV11-2 and TRBJ2-1; perhaps TRBD1 as D (6 bases). With 4 bases removed from V and 8 bases from J, the gap between germline ends came to 9 bases. The CDR3 length is 12 residues. Germline-derived CDR1 and CDR2 are SGHAT and FQNNGV. For the CDR3, the DNA is TGTGCCAGCAGCTCCTCAGGGGATGAGCAGTTCTTC. Residues: CASSSSGDEQFF.